The clone carrying this T cell receptor (beta chain) has a handful of counts. The data derive from a study of T-cell reconstitution after alpha-beta-depleted transplantation in children. The CDR3 sequence is 15 residues long. Deletions cut 8 bases from V and 1 base from J, with 15 bases between. Library preparation (for TCRbeta) was performed with unique molecular identifiers. Each CDR3 protein gets one entry after TCRdb re-called the PCR reads with MiXCR. This repertoire shows 250,000 to 300,000 distinct CDR3 sequences, over 8% found once; its top ten account for 10%. The sample here was PBMCs from the stem cell graft donor, taken from the stem cell graft. This receptor was taken from a human donor who donated a stem cell graft to a child with SCID. The J gene is TRBJ1-3, the V gene TRBV12-3 or TRBV12-4; TRBD1 might be the D (5 bases). The DNA for the CDR3 is TGTGCCAGCGGCTCAGGGTTACTGTCTGGAAACACCATATATTTT. Its translation: CASGSGLLSGNTIYF.